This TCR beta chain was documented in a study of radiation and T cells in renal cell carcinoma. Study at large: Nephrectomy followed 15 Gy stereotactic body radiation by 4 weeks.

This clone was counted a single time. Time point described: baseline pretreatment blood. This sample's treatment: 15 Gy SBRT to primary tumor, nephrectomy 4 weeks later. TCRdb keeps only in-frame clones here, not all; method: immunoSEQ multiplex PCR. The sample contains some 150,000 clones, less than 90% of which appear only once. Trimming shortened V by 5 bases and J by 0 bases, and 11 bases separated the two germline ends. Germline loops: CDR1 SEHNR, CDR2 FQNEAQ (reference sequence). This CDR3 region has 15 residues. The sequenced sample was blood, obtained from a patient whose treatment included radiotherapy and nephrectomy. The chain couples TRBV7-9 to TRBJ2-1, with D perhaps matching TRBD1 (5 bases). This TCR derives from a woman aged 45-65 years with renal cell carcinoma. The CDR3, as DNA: TGTGCCAGCAGCCCAGGGCTTAGCTCCTACAATGAGCAGTTCTTC. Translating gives CASSPGLSSYNEQFF.